Each of the 14 T cell receptor beta chains below was sequenced from the same sample in a study of CD4 T cells in relation to SARS-CoV-2 and coronaviruses. CD4+ T cells from unexposed donors were obtained before the COVID-19 pandemic (2011-2018). The cells were cultured for under twelve days before CD4+ T cells were isolated. Antigens of these TCRs are unknown. The protocol was immunoSEQ multiplex PCR, while the TCRdb copy is restricted to in-frame clones and leaves out a portion. The table has approximately 11,000 clones, around 80% seen once. Input material: CD4+ T cells from PBMCs, cultured in vitro. These receptors all stem from a human donor in good health.

This clone appeared a few times. The chain uses TRBV29-1 and TRBJ2-3; 7 positions agree with TRBD1. The germline CDR1 and CDR2 sequences are SQVTM and ANQGSEA. Unmatched junction bases numbered 10, after V lost 7 bases and J lost 3 bases. The CDR3 loop spans 14 amino acids. The CDR3 reads CSAGVGGGTDTQYF. CDR3 bases: TGCAGCGCAGGGGTAGGGGGCGGTACAGATACGCAGTATTTT.

This clone has more than one count but fewer than ten. This chain joins TRBV4-1 and TRBJ2-1, with 7 bases matching TRBD1. The V gene's germline CDR1 is MGHRA and CDR2 YSYEKL. This CDR3 comprises 15 residues. V dropped 4 bases and J dropped 6; count of bases not matched to a gene: 9. The CDR3 is CASSPTDRVTNEQFF. The CDR3 DNA reads as TGCGCCAGCAGCCCGACCGACAGGGTAACCAATGAGCAGTTCTTC.

This sequence joins TRBV27 and TRBJ2-3, with 13 bases identical to TRBD2. V lost 8 bases, J lost 6 bases, and 11 bases stayed unmatched. Germline loops: CDR1 MNHEY, CDR2 SMNVEV (reference sequence). The CDR3 contains 16 residues. CDR3 amino acids: CASSPYGTSGADTQYF. CDR3 bases: TGTGCCAGCTCCCCTTACGGGACTAGCGGGGCCGATACGCAGTATTTT.

This chain links TRBV19 with TRBJ1-1, with 7 bases that match TRBD1. Germline loops: CDR1 LNHDA, CDR2 SQIVND (reference sequence). The CDR3 sequence is 14 residues long. Trimming cost V 7 bases and J 0 bases; bases outside gene matches: 5. The CDR3, as DNA: TGTGCCAGTATCCAGGGGGGACTGAACACTGAAGCTTTCTTT. Its protein product is CASIQGGLNTEAFF. Drawing the rest from reference TRBV19 and TRBJ1-1, the complete variable domain is DGGITQSPKYLFRKEGQNVTLSCEQNLNHDAMYWYRQDPGQGLRLIYYSQIVNDFQKGDIAEGYSVSREKKESFPLTVTSAQKNPTAFYLCASIQGGLNTEAFFGQGTRLTVV.

The J gene is TRBJ2-3, the V gene TRBV4-1; weak D call: TRBD1 (5 bases). The germline CDR1 and CDR2 sequences are MGHRA and YSYEKL. The CDR3 sequence is 16 residues long. V lost 0 bases to trimming and J lost 3 bases, with 13 bases between them. The CDR3 DNA reads TGCGCCAGCAGCCAAGAGAAGGGGTTAAGGACAGATACGCAGTATTTT. This sequence encodes CASSQEKGLRTDTQYF.

The rearrangement joins TRBV7-9 to TRBJ2-6, with TRBD1 matching 7 bases. V lost 5 bases, J lost 0 bases, and 7 bases stayed unmatched. This CDR3 spans 17 amino acids. CDR1 and CDR2 from the germline V gene are SEHNR and FQNEAQ (reference sequence). CDR3 residues: CASSPLQGNSGANVLTF. Here the CDR3 DNA reads TGTGCCAGCAGCCCATTACAGGGGAACTCTGGGGCCAACGTCCTGACTTTC. Looking up the rest from reference TRBV7-9 and TRBJ2-6 gives the full variable domain: DTGVSQNPRHKITKRGQNVTFRCDPISEHNRLYWYRQTLGQGPEFLTYFQNEAQLEKSRLLSDRFSAERPKGSFSTLEIQRTEQGDSAMYLCASSPLQGNSGANVLTFGAGSRLTVL.

The chain uses TRBV13 and TRBJ1-2; D unresolved. The germline V gene has CDR1 PRHDT and CDR2 FYEKMQ (reference sequence). The CDR3 loop spans 12 amino acids. V was shortened by 8 bases and J by 2 bases, with 9 bases between the two germline ends. The CDR3 protein is CASENRNYGYTF. The CDR3, as DNA: TGTGCCAGCGAGAACAGAAACTATGGCTACACCTTC.

DNA of the CDR3: TGTGCCAGCAGCTCCAGCCCTAGCGCCGCGAACACCGGGGAGCTGTTTTTT. Its protein is CASSSSPSAANTGELFF. The J gene is TRBJ2-2, the V gene TRBV7-3; perhaps TRBD2 as D (6 bases). V dropped 4 bases and J dropped 0 bases, with 15 bases sitting between them. In germline, CDR1 is SGHTA, CDR2 FQGTGA. CDR3 length: 17 residues.

This rearrangement joins TRBV4-2 to TRBJ2-7; D gene uncertain. The germline gives CDR1 LGHNA, CDR2 YNFKEQ. Trimming left V 1 base short and J 3 bases short, with 19 bases between. This CDR3 has 17 residues. CDR3 nucleotide sequence: TGTGCCAGCAGCCAAGTCTTCACCCGACGGTCTAACTACGAGCAGTACTTC. This gives the protein CASSQVFTRRSNYEQYF.

The chain has TRBV12-3 or TRBV12-4 and TRBJ1-1; no reliable D call. The CDR3 runs 13 residues. The germline V and J ends were trimmed by 6 bases and 2 bases, with 10 bases remaining between them. The DNA of the CDR3 is TGTGCCAGCAGCAAACGGACTAACACTGAAGCTTTCTTT. Protein: CASSKRTNTEAFF.

V gene TRBV4-3 combines with J gene TRBJ1-2; D is ambiguous. V was trimmed by 0 bases and J by 9 bases, leaving 11 bases between them. The germline gives CDR1 LGHNA, CDR2 YSLEER. CDR3 size: 13 residues. For the CDR3, the DNA is TGCGCCAGCAGCCAAGATAGGAGGGAGAGCTACACCTTC. This gives the protein CASSQDRRESYTF.

This clone was seen only once. This sequence joins TRBV19 and TRBJ2-3; no definite D call. Germline CDR1 LNHDA, CDR2 SQIVND (reference sequence). V was pared by 2 bases and J by 4 bases, with 10 bases between. This CDR3 contains 14 residues. In nucleotides, the CDR3 is TGTGCCAGTAGTATATCCCCGGTCGCAGATACGCAGTATTTT. Protein product: CASSISPVADTQYF.

The chain joins TRBV12-5 to TRBJ2-5; 12 positions agree with TRBD1. The germline V gene has CDR1 LGHNT and CDR2 FRNRAP. The V gene end was trimmed by 7 bases and the J gene end by 4 bases; junction bases not matched to a gene: 7. This CDR3 comprises 15 residues. The CDR3 protein is CASAARDRGPETQYF. DNA for the CDR3: TGTGCTAGTGCTGCTAGGGACAGGGGGCCAGAGACCCAGTACTTC.

This chain uses TRBV7-2 with TRBJ1-3; D gene uncertain. From germline, CDR1 is SGHTA and CDR2 FQGNSA. V lost 2 bases to trimming and J lost 9 bases, with 20 bases between them. The CDR3 sequence is 16 residues long. CDR3 nucleotides: TGTGCCAGCAGCTTAAAGGTCGGAGGCCAACAAGGCACCATATATTTT. Protein: CASSLKVGGQQGTIYF.